This TCR beta chain is from a study of T cells in Graves' hyperthyroidism and ophthalmopathy. The study's findings and limits: Ophthalmopathy, which appeared later, was predicted by the model a median 6.5 months before onset.

Hyperthyroidism in the patients, aged 18 to 65, was newly diagnosed and under 2 months in duration. Uncontrolled infection, other autoimmune disease, pregnancy or lactation disqualified patients from enrolment. Sample collection date corresponds to first hyperthyroidism diagnosis, prior to any ophthalmopathy symptoms. Using RNA transcripts as the source, TCR beta CDR3 regions were amplified. The TCR CDR3 was amplified in a first-round RT-PCR using the HTBI primer set. MiXCR, applied by TCRdb to the multiplex PCR reads, yields one record per CDR3 protein. The table includes more than 550,000 distinct CDR3 sequences, 18% detected once. This clonotype appeared many times. Its antigen is undetermined. This CDR3 spans 13 amino acids. Germline CDR1 is SNHLY and CDR2 is FYNNEI. V lost 0 bases to trimming and J lost 14 bases, with 11 bases between them.

The chain is built from TRBV2 and TRBJ1-6, with D uncertain. The sample comprised blood. The sequence derives from a woman aged 50 to 65 with Graves' hyperthyroidism that later progressed to Graves' ophthalmopathy. The CDR3, as DNA: TGTGCCAGCAGTGAAGCGCGGCGGGGAACCCTCCACTTT. Translation: CASSEARRGTLHF. The complete variable domain, with remaining parts taken from reference TRBV2 and TRBJ1-6, reads EPEVTQTPSHQVTQMGQEVILRCVPISNHLYFYWYRQILGQKVEFLVSFYNNEISEKSEIFDDQFSVERPDGSNFTLKIRSTKLEDSAMYFCASSEARRGTLHFGNGTRLTVT.